These 29 T cell receptor beta chains came from one sample sequenced in a study of T cell repertoires in cytomegalovirus infection. No antigen is known for these receptors. Each CDR3 protein is one row after TCRdb ran MiXCR on the reads. The data hold some 800,000 distinct CDR3 sequences, with 32% observed a single time. Sequences were derived from cultured CD8+ T cells from PBMCs, sampled from culture after CMV antigen stimulation. The origin of the receptors is a human donor in good health (CMV status not recorded). Some clones in this sample may be carry-over from other donors' samples.

This clonotype has more than one count but fewer than ten. This chain links TRBV6-1 with TRBJ2-3, with D perhaps matching TRBD1 or TRBD2 (5 bases each). Trimming left V 7 bases short and J 6 bases short, with 17 bases between. The CDR3 runs 14 residues. Germline V lookup: CDR1 MNHNS, CDR2 SASEGT. This chain's CDR3 is CASIGGGSGDTQYF. CDR3 DNA sequence: TGTGCCAGCATCGGAGGCGGTTCAGGGGATACGCAGTATTTT.

This clonotype was observed many times. This chain connects TRBV5-1 to TRBJ1-2, with TRBD1 matching over 7 bases. Germline CDR1 SGHRS, CDR2 YFSETQ. V trimming: 5 bases; J trimming: 1 base; junction bases outside the gene matches: 5. The CDR3 contains 14 residues. The CDR3 DNA follows: TGCGCCAGCAGGGGGGACAGCCTTAACTATGGCTACACCTTC. This translates into CASRGDSLNYGYTF.

This clonotype showed up just a few times. J is TRBJ2-5 and V is TRBV7-9, with 10 bases that match TRBD2. V trimming: 5 bases; J trimming: 1 base; junction bases outside the gene matches: 13. The CDR3 is made up of 18 amino acids. In germline, CDR1 is SEHNR, CDR2 FQNEAQ (reference sequence). Written as DNA, the CDR3 is TGTGCCAGCAGCCCGTACCCTTTAGCGGGGGGCACCCAAGAGACCCAGTACTTC. This encodes CASSPYPLAGGTQETQYF.

Concerning this clonotype: This likely stems from a read error, as it lies one base from a far larger clone. The chain is built from TRBV7-2 and TRBJ2-1; maybe TRBD2 (6 bases). The CDR3 is made up of 13 amino acids. The germline gives CDR1 SGHTA, CDR2 FQGNSA. CDR3 region: CASSLGGNNDQFF. As DNA, the CDR3 is TGTGCCAGCAGCCTCGGCGGGAACAATGATCAGTTCTTC.

This clonotype was counted a few times. This chain links TRBV12-3 or TRBV12-4 with TRBJ2-5; 8 bases are shared with TRBD2. J was trimmed by 6 bases and V by 0 bases; bases with no gene match: 12. The CDR3 loop spans 17 amino acids. The CDR3 coding sequence is TGTGCCAGCAGTTTAGCGCGGGGGACTAGTGAGGCAAAGACCCAGTACTTC. Translating gives CASSLARGTSEAKTQYF.

This clonotype was counted only a few times. V and J are TRBV7-9 and TRBJ2-1; TRBD2 matches at 7 bases. CDR3 size: 11 residues. Per the germline V gene, CDR1 is SEHNR and CDR2 is FQNEAQ (reference sequence). V was pared by 4 bases and J by 15 bases, with 6 bases of the junction left unmatched. This chain's CDR3 is CASSSWGGGFF. The CDR3 DNA is TGTGCCAGCAGCTCGTGGGGGGGAGGGTTCTTC. Variable domain in full (rest from reference TRBV7-9 and TRBJ2-1): DTGVSQNPRHKITKRGQNVTFRCDPISEHNRLYWYRQTLGQGPEFLTYFQNEAQLEKSRLLSDRFSAERPKGSFSTLEIQRTEQGDSAMYLCASSSWGGGFFGPGTRLTVL.

This clonotype was detected only once. V is TRBV15 and J is TRBJ2-1; the D gene is possibly TRBD1 (8 bases). This CDR3 comprises 15 residues. V lost 3 bases and J 9 bases, leaving 18 bases between the germline ends. Germline assignment: CDR1 LNHNV and CDR2 YYDKDF (reference sequence). The CDR3 DNA reads TGTGCCACCAGCAGGGGGGGGAACAGGGGGGCTGAGCAGTTCTTC. Translating it yields CATSRGGNRGAEQFF. The whole variable domain, remainder taken from reference TRBV15 and TRBJ2-1, is DAMVIQNPRYQVTQFGKPVTLSCSQTLNHNVMYWYQQKSSQAPKLLFHYYDKDFNNEADTPDNFQSRRPNTSFCFLDIRSPGLGDTAMYLCATSRGGNRGAEQFFGPGTRLTVL.

The genes are TRBV20-1 and TRBJ2-6; no clear D. This CDR3 is 14 amino acids long. Germline lookup yields CDR1 DFQATT and CDR2 SNEGSKA (reference sequence). V was clipped by 6 bases and J by 4 bases, with 13 bases between them. The CDR3, as DNA: TGCAGTGCCCCGACAAGCCCCGGGGCCAACGTCCTGACTTTC. Its translation: CSAPTSPGANVLTF.

This clonotype was found a few times. CDR3 nucleotides: TGTGCCAGCAGCTTAAGGGGGCAGGAGGACACTGAAGCTTTCTTT. Protein: CASSLRGQEDTEAFF. V is TRBV7-2 and J is TRBJ1-1, with 7 bases matching TRBD1. V trimming: 2 bases; J trimming: 3 bases; junction bases outside the gene matches: 6. The CDR3 sequence is 15 residues long. CDR1 and CDR2 from the germline V gene are SGHTA and FQGNSA.

The chain employs TRBV6-1 and TRBJ2-7; D might be TRBD1 (6 bases). Germline values: CDR1 MNHNS, CDR2 SASEGT. Trimming pared 8 bases from V and 4 bases from J, leaving 9 bases between. CDR3 length equals 11 residues. For the CDR3, the DNA is TGTGCCAGCCTCCAGGGGTACGAGCAGTACGTC. Protein sequence: CASLQGYEQYV.

The chain links TRBV7-8 to TRBJ1-1, with TRBD1 matching 10 bases. The CDR3 covers 15 residues. The ends lost 5 bases at V and 3 bases at J; junction bases unmatched: 6. The germline V gene has CDR1 SGHVS and CDR2 FQNEAQ. CDR3 amino acids: CASSLGQGQDTEAFF. In nucleotides, the CDR3 is TGTGCCAGCAGCCTGGGACAGGGGCAGGACACTGAAGCTTTCTTT.

This clonotype has a handful of counts. V and J are TRBV7-2 and TRBJ2-1; D perhaps matches TRBD2 (5 bases). This CDR3 has 15 residues. Deletions cut 1 base from V and 8 bases from J, with 15 bases between. Germline CDR1 SGHTA, CDR2 FQGNSA. The CDR3 DNA sequence: TGTGCCAGCAGCTTAGGTGGTCGGAGGCGGGATGAGCAGTTCTTC. Its translation is CASSLGGRRRDEQFF. Full variable domain (remainder filled in from reference TRBV7-2 and TRBJ2-1): GAGVSQSPSNKVTEKGKDVELRCDPISGHTALYWYRQSLGQGLEFLIYFQGNSAPDKSGLPSDRFSAERTGGSVSTLTIQRTQQEDSAVYLCASSLGGRRRDEQFFGPGTRLTVL.

V usage is TRBV6-8 and J usage is TRBJ1-2, with D uncertain. The CDR3 has 13 residues. V gave up 6 bases and J gave up 1 base, with 9 bases separating them. Germline values: CDR1 MNHGY, CDR2 SAAAGT. The CDR3, as DNA: TGTGCCAGCAGCCTACAGCTTAACTATGGCTACACCTTC. This translates into CASSLQLNYGYTF.

This clonotype appeared a few times. The rearrangement joins TRBV2 to TRBJ2-1, with D tentatively TRBD1 or TRBD2 (5 bases each). V lost 2 bases and J 8 bases, leaving 19 bases between the germline ends. Germline loops: CDR1 SNHLY, CDR2 FYNNEI. CDR3 size: 16 residues. As DNA, the CDR3 is TGTGCCAGCAGTGAATTGGGACGCCCGAGGATCGATGAGCAGTTCTTC. It encodes CASSELGRPRIDEQFF.

This rearrangement joins TRBV28 to TRBJ1-5; maybe TRBD1 (5 bases). The CDR3 extends over 14 amino acids. Germline loops: CDR1 MDHEN, CDR2 SYDVKM. V lost 5 bases and J 0 bases, leaving 8 bases between the germline ends. The CDR3 DNA reads TGTGCCAGCAGTCAACAGGTTAGCAATCAGCCCCAGCATTTT. Residues: CASSQQVSNQPQHF.

The chain carries TRBV7-9 and TRBJ2-1; no clear D gene. Germline loops: CDR1 SEHNR, CDR2 FQNEAQ (reference sequence). The CDR3 totals 12 residues. V lost 6 bases and J 9 bases, leaving 12 bases between the germline ends. CDR3 DNA: TGTGCCAGCAGACTTGACGAGCCTGAGCAGTTCTTC. It yields the protein CASRLDEPEQFF.

In this sample, this clonotype turned up a few times. The chain couples TRBV7-6 to TRBJ2-1; a possible D gene is TRBD2 (6 bases). The CDR3 totals 17 residues. The germline V and J ends were trimmed by 5 bases and 7 bases, with 24 bases remaining between them. Germline V lookup: CDR1 SGHVS, CDR2 FNYEAQ. CDR3 DNA: TGTGCCAGCAGCCCTGGGACTCCCAGAAGTAAACCGAATGAGCAGTTCTTC. As protein: CASSPGTPRSKPNEQFF.

Only a few counts were recorded for this clonotype. The chain recombines TRBV6-5 with TRBJ1-1, with D tentatively TRBD1 (6 bases). Germline lookup yields CDR1 MNHEY and CDR2 SVGAGI. The CDR3 contains 14 residues. The germline V and J ends were trimmed by 2 bases and 4 bases, with 11 bases remaining between them. DNA of the CDR3: TGTGCCAGCAGTTACGGCAGGGGAGGCACTGAAGCTTTCTTT. Translating it yields CASSYGRGGTEAFF.

This chain uses TRBV27 with TRBJ1-1; D ambiguous. Trimming took 1 base from V and 5 from J, leaving 8 bases between them. Germline lookup yields CDR1 MNHEY and CDR2 SMNVEV (reference sequence). The length of the CDR3 is 13 residues. DNA for the CDR3: TGTGCCAGCAGTTTATGGGGTCGTACTGAAGCTTTCTTT. Its translation is CASSLWGRTEAFF.

The chain carries TRBV19 and TRBJ1-2, with unresolved D. There are 10 residues in the CDR3. CDR1 LNHDA and CDR2 SQIVND come from the germline V gene (reference sequence). V lost 9 bases to trimming and J lost 6 bases, with 8 bases between them. The CDR3 DNA reads as TGTGCCAGCTGGGAGAATGGCTACACCTTC. It translates to CASWENGYTF. The full variable domain, with the rest looked up from reference TRBV19 and TRBJ1-2, is DGGITQSPKYLFRKEGQNVTLSCEQNLNHDAMYWYRQDPGQGLRLIYYSQIVNDFQKGDIAEGYSVSREKKESFPLTVTSAQKNPTAFYLCASWENGYTFGSGTRLTVV.

This clonotype turned up a few times. The genes are TRBV12-3 or TRBV12-4 and TRBJ2-1; 11 nucleotides agree with TRBD2. Losses at the gene ends were 3 bases for V and 8 bases for J; bases not matched to a gene: 6. This CDR3 spans 15 amino acids. The CDR3 reads CASSFTLAGGDEQFF. The CDR3 bases are TGTGCCAGCAGTTTTACGCTAGCGGGGGGTGATGAGCAGTTCTTC.

This chain links TRBV5-4 with TRBJ2-7; D is possibly TRBD2 (7 bases). Trimming shortened V by 0 bases and J by 5 bases, and 9 bases separated the two germline ends. The length of the CDR3 is 13 residues. Germline-derived CDR1 and CDR2 are SGHNT and YYREEE (reference sequence). The CDR3 DNA is TGTGCCAGCAGCTTGGAGGGGGGGGACGAGCAGTACTTC. Its protein product is CASSLEGGDEQYF.

This clonotype has a count of ten or more. The rearrangement joins TRBV7-2 to TRBJ2-3, with 10 nucleotides matching TRBD2. The germline gives CDR1 SGHTA, CDR2 FQGNSA. This CDR3 has 22 amino acids. V lost 1 base and J lost 2; bases outside the gene matches: 21. The DNA for the CDR3 is TGTGCCAGCAGCTTAGATGGGTCTAGCGGGGGTACTTACACGGAGTTCACAGATACGCAGTATTTT. Amino acid sequence: CASSLDGSSGGTYTEFTDTQYF. The variable domain in full, completed from reference TRBV7-2 and TRBJ2-3, reads GAGVSQSPSNKVTEKGKDVELRCDPISGHTALYWYRQSLGQGLEFLIYFQGNSAPDKSGLPSDRFSAERTGGSVSTLTIQRTQQEDSAVYLCASSLDGSSGGTYTEFTDTQYFGPGTRLTVL.

This sequence joins TRBV10-3 and TRBJ2-6; D unresolved. V gave up 10 bases and J gave up 0 bases, with 7 bases separating them. The CDR3 runs 13 residues. Germline V gene data show CDR1 as ENHRY and CDR2 as SYGVKD. The CDR3 is CATWISGANVLTF. The CDR3 region has the DNA TGTGCCACCTGGATCTCTGGGGCCAACGTCCTGACTTTC.

The chain employs TRBV20-1 and TRBJ2-7; perhaps TRBD2 as D (5 bases). Germline CDR1 DFQATT, CDR2 SNEGSKA (reference sequence). With 0 bases removed from V and 1 base from J, the gap between germline ends came to 13 bases. The CDR3 runs 15 residues. The CDR3 nucleotides are TGCAGTGCTAGAGATGGAGGAACTCCGTCCTACGAGCAGTACGTC. It translates to CSARDGGTPSYEQYV.

This clonotype was found many times. J is TRBJ2-3 and V is TRBV7-2; 11 bases are shared with TRBD2. The CDR3 consists of 17 residues. The J segment lost 2 bases and the V segment lost 4 bases, leaving 8 bases of the junction unmatched. CDR1 and CDR2 (germline): SGHTA, FQGNSA. This chain's CDR3 is CASSSPLAGVYTDTQYF. Written as DNA, the CDR3 is TGTGCCAGCAGCTCCCCACTAGCGGGGGTTTACACAGATACGCAGTATTTT.

This chain uses TRBV7-2 with TRBJ2-1, with TRBD2 as a possible D gene (5 bases). The germline gives CDR1 SGHTA, CDR2 FQGNSA. V was shortened by 6 bases and J by 0 bases, with 12 bases between the two germline ends. The length of the CDR3 is 15 residues. In nucleotides, the CDR3 is TGTGCCAGCAGTGCCCGGGCGGGCTCCTACAATGAGCAGTTCTTC. Translation: CASSARAGSYNEQFF.

The V and J genes are TRBV12-3 or TRBV12-4 and TRBJ2-6; 9 bases fit TRBD2. With 3 bases clipped from V and 0 bases from J, the junction kept 6 bases outside the gene matches. The CDR3 is made up of 18 amino acids. The DNA of the CDR3 is TGTGCCAGCAGTTTTTCTAGCGGGGCAGACTCTGGGGCCAACGTCCTGACTTTC. This sequence encodes CASSFSSGADSGANVLTF.

As concerns this clonotype: One end of the junction fails to match germline, which may point to a read error. This chain connects TRBV4-1 to TRBJ1-5; the match to TRBD1 covers 9 bases. CDR1 and CDR2 from the germline V gene are MGHRA and YSYEKL. CDR3 length: 14 residues. CDR3 in amino acids: CASSLGTGNQRQHF. The DNA for the CDR3 is TGCGCCAGCAGCCTTGGGACAGGGAATCAGCGCCAGCATTTT.